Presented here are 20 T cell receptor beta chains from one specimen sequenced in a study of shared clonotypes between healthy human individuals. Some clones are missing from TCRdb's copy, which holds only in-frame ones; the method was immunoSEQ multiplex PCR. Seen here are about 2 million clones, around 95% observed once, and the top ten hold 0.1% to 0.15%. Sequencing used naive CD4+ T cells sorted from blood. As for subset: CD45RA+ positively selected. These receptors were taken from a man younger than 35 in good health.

CDR3 sequence: CASSPLAEIYNEQFF. The CDR3 DNA follows: TGCGCCAGCAGCCCGCTAGCGGAGATCTACAATGAGCAGTTCTTC. The genes are TRBV5-1 and TRBJ2-1, with TRBD2 identical over 7 bases. The V gene's germline CDR1 is SGHRS and CDR2 YFSETQ. This CDR3 region has 15 residues. Trimming at V came to 4 bases and at J to 3 bases, leaving 7 bases not matched to a gene.

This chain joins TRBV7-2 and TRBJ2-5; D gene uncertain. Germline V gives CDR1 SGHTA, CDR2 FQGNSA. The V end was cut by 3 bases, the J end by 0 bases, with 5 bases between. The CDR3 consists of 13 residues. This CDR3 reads CASSFPNQETQYF. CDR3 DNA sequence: TGTGCCAGCAGCTTCCCAAACCAAGAGACCCAGTACTTC.

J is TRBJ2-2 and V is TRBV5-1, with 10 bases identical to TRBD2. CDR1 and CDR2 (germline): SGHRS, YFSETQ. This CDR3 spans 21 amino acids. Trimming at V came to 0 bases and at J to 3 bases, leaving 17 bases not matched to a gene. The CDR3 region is CASSLGLRGPSGSWDTGELFF. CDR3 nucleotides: TGCGCCAGCAGCTTGGGACTTAGGGGTCCTAGCGGGAGTTGGGACACCGGGGAGCTGTTTTTT.

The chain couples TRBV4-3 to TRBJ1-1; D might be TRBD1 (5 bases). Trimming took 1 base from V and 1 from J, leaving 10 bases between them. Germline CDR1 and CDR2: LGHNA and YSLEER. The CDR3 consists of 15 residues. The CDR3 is CASSQGGAANTEAFF. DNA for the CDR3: TGCGCCAGCAGCCAAGGAGGGGCAGCGAACACTGAAGCTTTCTTT.

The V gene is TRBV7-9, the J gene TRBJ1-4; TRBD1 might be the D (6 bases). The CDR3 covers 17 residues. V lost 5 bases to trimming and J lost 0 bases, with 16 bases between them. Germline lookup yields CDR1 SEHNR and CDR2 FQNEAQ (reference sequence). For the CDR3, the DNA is TGTGCCAGCAGCCCAAGAGGGGGAGTTGCAACTAATGAAAAACTGTTTTTT. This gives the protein CASSPRGGVATNEKLFF.

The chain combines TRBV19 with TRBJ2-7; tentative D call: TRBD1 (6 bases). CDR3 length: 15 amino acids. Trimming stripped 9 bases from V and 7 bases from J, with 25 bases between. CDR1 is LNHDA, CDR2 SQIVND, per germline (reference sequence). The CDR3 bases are TGTGCCAGCCACCAAGGTAGGGGGACCCTACTTGAGCAGTACTTC. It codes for CASHQGRGTLLEQYF. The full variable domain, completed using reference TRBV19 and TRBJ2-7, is DGGITQSPKYLFRKEGQNVTLSCEQNLNHDAMYWYRQDPGQGLRLIYYSQIVNDFQKGDIAEGYSVSREKKESFPLTVTSAQKNPTAFYLCASHQGRGTLLEQYFGPGTRLTVT.

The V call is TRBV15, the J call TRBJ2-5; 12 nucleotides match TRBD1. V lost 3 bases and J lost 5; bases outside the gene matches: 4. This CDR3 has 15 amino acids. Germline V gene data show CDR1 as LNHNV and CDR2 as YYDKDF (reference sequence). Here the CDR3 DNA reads TGTGCCACCAGCAGCGGGACAGGGGGCTGGGAGACCCAGTACTTC. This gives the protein CATSSGTGGWETQYF.

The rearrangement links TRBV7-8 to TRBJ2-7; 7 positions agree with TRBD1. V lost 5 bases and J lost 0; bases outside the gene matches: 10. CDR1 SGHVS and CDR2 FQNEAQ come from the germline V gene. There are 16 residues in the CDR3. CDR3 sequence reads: CASSIATGTASYEQYF. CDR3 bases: TGTGCCAGCAGCATCGCTACCGGGACAGCCTCCTACGAGCAGTACTTC.

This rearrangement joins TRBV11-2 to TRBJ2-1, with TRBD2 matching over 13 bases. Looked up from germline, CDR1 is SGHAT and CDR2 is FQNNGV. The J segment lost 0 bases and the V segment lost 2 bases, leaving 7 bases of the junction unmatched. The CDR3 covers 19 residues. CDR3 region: CASSLRTSGGASSYNEQFF. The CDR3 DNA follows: TGTGCCAGCAGCTTAAGGACTAGCGGGGGAGCGAGCTCCTACAATGAGCAGTTCTTC.

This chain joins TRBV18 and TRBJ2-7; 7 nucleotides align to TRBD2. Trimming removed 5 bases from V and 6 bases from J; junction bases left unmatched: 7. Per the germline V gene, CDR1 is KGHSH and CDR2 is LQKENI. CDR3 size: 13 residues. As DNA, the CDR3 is TGTGCCAGCTCAAGCGGGGCGCACAGCGAGCAGTACTTC. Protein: CASSSGAHSEQYF.

In nucleotides, the CDR3 is TGTGCCAGCAGCCCCCTTCTGGGGGCTGGGGAGACCCAGTACTTC. Translating gives CASSPLLGAGETQYF. This chain uses TRBV9 with TRBJ2-5; D may be TRBD1 (6 bases). The CDR3 covers 15 residues. The V end was cut by 4 bases, the J end by 5 bases, with 18 bases between. Germline V gene sequence: CDR1 SGDLS, CDR2 YYNGEE.

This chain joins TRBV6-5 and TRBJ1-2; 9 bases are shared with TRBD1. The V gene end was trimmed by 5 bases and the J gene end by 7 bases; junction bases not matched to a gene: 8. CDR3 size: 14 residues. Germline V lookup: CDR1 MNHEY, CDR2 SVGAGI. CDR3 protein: CASSTPGQGLGYTF. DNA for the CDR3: TGTGCCAGCAGTACCCCGGGACAGGGCCTTGGCTACACCTTC.

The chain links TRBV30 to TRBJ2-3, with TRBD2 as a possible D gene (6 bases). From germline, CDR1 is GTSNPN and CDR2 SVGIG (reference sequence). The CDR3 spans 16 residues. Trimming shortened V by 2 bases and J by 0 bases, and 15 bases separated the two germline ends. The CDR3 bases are TGTGCCTGGAGTCTACGTAGCGGACTTAGCACAGATACGCAGTATTTT. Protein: CAWSLRSGLSTDTQYF.

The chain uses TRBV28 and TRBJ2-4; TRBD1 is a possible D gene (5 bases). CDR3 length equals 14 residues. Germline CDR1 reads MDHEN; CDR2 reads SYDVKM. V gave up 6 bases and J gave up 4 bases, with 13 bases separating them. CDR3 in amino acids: CASSQKGQKNIQYF. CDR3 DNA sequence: TGTGCCAGCAGCCAAAAGGGGCAGAAAAACATTCAGTACTTC.

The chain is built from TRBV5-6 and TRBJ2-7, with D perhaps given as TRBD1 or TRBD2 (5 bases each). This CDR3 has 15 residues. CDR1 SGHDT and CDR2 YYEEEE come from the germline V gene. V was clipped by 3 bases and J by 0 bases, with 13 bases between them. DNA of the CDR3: TGTGCCAGCAGCTATGGGACGCTTTCCTCCTACGAGCAGTACTTC. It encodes CASSYGTLSSYEQYF.

The CDR3 sequence is CAISESGQGGVYEQYF. The DNA of the CDR3 is TGTGCCATCAGTGAGTCTGGACAGGGAGGAGTCTACGAGCAGTACTTC. V is TRBV10-3 and J is TRBJ2-5, with TRBD1 matching 8 bases. The J call may be mistaken, given a closer DNA end match to TRBJ2-7. The CDR3 is made up of 16 amino acids. Looked up from germline, CDR1 is ENHRY and CDR2 is SYGVKD.

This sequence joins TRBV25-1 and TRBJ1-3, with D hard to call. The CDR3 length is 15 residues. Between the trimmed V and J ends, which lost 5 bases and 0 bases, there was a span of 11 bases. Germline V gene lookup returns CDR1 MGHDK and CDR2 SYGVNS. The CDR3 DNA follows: TGTGCCAGCAGTTTTGGACGGACCTCTGGAAACACCATATATTTT. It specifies CASSFGRTSGNTIYF.

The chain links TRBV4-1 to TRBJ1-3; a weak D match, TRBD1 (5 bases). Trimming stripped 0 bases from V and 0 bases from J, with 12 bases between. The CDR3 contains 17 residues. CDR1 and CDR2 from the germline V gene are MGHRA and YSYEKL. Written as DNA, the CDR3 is TGCGCCAGCAGCCAAGAGGGGCAGCCGACCTCTGGAAACACCATATATTTT. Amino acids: CASSQEGQPTSGNTIYF.

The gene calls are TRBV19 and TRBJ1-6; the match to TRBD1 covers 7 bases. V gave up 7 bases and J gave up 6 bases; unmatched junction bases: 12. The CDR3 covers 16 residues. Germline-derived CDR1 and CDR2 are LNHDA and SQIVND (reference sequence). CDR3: CASKHGGTDFNSPLHF. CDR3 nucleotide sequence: TGTGCCAGTAAGCATGGCGGGACAGATTTTAATTCACCCCTCCACTTT.

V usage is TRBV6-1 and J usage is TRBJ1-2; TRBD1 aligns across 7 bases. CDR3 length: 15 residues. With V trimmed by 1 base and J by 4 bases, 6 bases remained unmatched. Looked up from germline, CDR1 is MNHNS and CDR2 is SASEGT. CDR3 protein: CASSEVGDRLYGYTF. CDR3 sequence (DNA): TGTGCCAGCAGTGAAGTGGGGGACAGACTCTATGGCTACACCTTC.